Listed below are T cell receptor beta chains from one sample, sequenced in a study of blood T cell repertoires in COVID-19. The protocol was immunoSEQ multiplex PCR, while the TCRdb copy is restricted to in-frame clones and leaves out a portion. In the table there are about 150,000 clones, approximately 73% of which are singletons. Sample: peripheral blood. The source is a woman aged 80 or older with acute or convalescent COVID-19. Each CDR3 is given with its conserved first and last residue. Fields, in order: clone size, J gene, V gene, D gene, CDR3 DNA, CDR3 protein. D genes are given only for firm matches. Rows give clone size only sometimes, using once, few, many, or a class for an expanded clone.

.	TRBJ1-2	TRBV7-9	TRBD1	TGTGCCAGCAGCTCCCGGACAGGTTCCTTACCAGAGGGCTACACCTTC	CASSSRTGSLPEGYTF
.	TRBJ1-2	TRBV6-5	TRBD1	TGTGCCAGCAGTTTGGAAAGGGGGCGAGGCTACACCTTC	CASSLERGRGYTF
.	TRBJ1-1	TRBV27	.	TGTGCCAGCACGAAATATGAGGGAGGGATGAACACTGAAGCTTTCTTT	CASTKYEGGMNTEAFF
once	TRBJ2-3	TRBV5-1	TRBD2	TGCGCCAGCAGCCGACTCGGGACTAGCGGCGACTATCGTACGCAGTATTTT	CASSRLGTSGDYRTQYF
.	TRBJ1-1	TRBV5-8	.	TGTGCCAGCACCGTTTCGGGGTATTGGAACACTGAAGCTTTCTTT	CASTVSGYWNTEAFF
.	TRBJ2-2	TRBV5-1	.	TGCGCCAGCAGCGCGACCGGGACATCCGGGACCGGGGAGCTGTTTTTT	CASSATGTSGTGELFF
.	TRBJ1-5	TRBV2	.	TGTGCCAGCAGCTCTGACACTTATAGCAATCAGCCCCAGCATTTT	CASSSDTYSNQPQHF
.	TRBJ2-3	TRBV11-2	TRBD2	TGTGCCAGCAGCTTAGATGGCGGGAGTGGGACAGATACGCAGTATTTT	CASSLDGGSGTDTQYF
once	TRBJ2-7	TRBV18	TRBD1	TGTGCCAGCTCACCAGGGACAGGGAGCTCCTACGAGCAGTACTTC	CASSPGTGSSYEQYF
.	TRBJ2-3	TRBV6-1	.	TGTGCCAGCAGTGAACAGGGACTCGCGCAGTATTTT	CASSEQGLAQYF
.	TRBJ2-7	TRBV5-1	.	TGCGCCAGCAGCTTCATGGCGGGGCCCAACTACGAGCAGTACTTC	CASSFMAGPNYEQYF
.	TRBJ2-7	TRBV5-4	.	TGTGCCAGCAGCTTTGGGGGAGGCTACGAGCAGTACTTC	CASSFGGGYEQYF
.	TRBJ1-1	TRBV7-8	.	TGTGCCAGCAGCTCTACCCCGATGGGGAGGTACACTGAGGCTTTCTTT	CASSSTPMGRYTEAFF
.	TRBJ2-1	TRBV4-2	TRBD1	TGTGCCAGCAGCCAAGTGGGGACAGGGGGCAAAGATGAGCAGTTCTTC	CASSQVGTGGKDEQFF
.	TRBJ1-1	TRBV5-1	TRBD1	TGCGCCAGCAGCTTGCTACCCCTGACAGGGACGAATACTGAAGCTTTCTTT	CASSLLPLTGTNTEAFF
once	TRBJ1-5	TRBV19	TRBD1	TGTGCCAGTAGTATGAGGACAGGGAGTGACAATCAGCCCCAGCATTTT	CASSMRTGSDNQPQHF
once	TRBJ2-1	TRBV10-3	.	TGTGCCATCAGTGAGGTGGCTAGGATCGATGAGCAGTTCTTC	CAISEVARIDEQFF
.	TRBJ1-5	TRBV2	TRBD1	TGTGCCAGCAGGGCCGGGACAGTCAATCAGCCCCAGCATTTT	CASRAGTVNQPQHF
.	TRBJ2-1	TRBV14	TRBD2	TGTGCCAGCAGCCAAATGGTCGTTAGCGGGAGGGGCAATGAGCAGTTCTTC	CASSQMVVSGRGNEQFF
.	TRBJ1-5	TRBV18	TRBD1	TGTGCCAGCTCACCCGGACAGGGGGATAGTCAGCCCCAGCATTTT	CASSPGQGDSQPQHF
.	TRBJ2-1	TRBV7-2	.	TGTGCCAGCAGCACCCCCAGGGGGACTAGATCGGGCAATGAGCAGTTCTTC	CASSTPRGTRSGNEQFF
few	TRBJ2-2	TRBV6-5	TRBD1	TGTGCCAGTGCTAAGGGGGCGAGCGGGGAGCTGTTTTTT	CASAKGASGELFF
.	TRBJ2-2	TRBV7-3	.	TGTGCCAGCAGCTTAAGCAATCTAGCACGAGACACCGGGGAGCTGTTTTTT	CASSLSNLARDTGELFF
.	TRBJ2-1	TRBV6-2/TRBV6-3	.	TGTGCCAGCAGTTACTCGGCCGACCCGGGAAACAATGAGCAGTTCTTC	CASSYSADPGNNEQFF
.	TRBJ1-1	TRBV6-1	.	TGTGCCAGCAGTGAGGGGGGGGTGGCCACTGAAGCTTTCTTT	CASSEGGVATEAFF
.	TRBJ1-4	TRBV29-1	.	TGCAGCGTTCAGGAAAACACCCGCTCCTCATTTTTT	CSVQENTRSSFF
once	TRBJ1-3	TRBV6-6	.	TGTGCCAGCAGTTACTCGTCGGGGGGGACTGCAAACACCATATATTTT	CASSYSSGGTANTIYF
.	TRBJ2-5	TRBV7-9	TRBD2	TGTGCCAGCAGCTTAGGCGGGGGGATCGCGGAGACCCAGTACTTC	CASSLGGGIAETQYF
few	TRBJ1-5	TRBV29-1	.	TGCAGCGCGACCCGGGAACACGAAGATCAGCCCCAGCATTTT	CSATREHEDQPQHF
.	TRBJ2-5	TRBV10-3	.	TGTGCCATCAGTGACAGGGTTGCAGAGACCCAGTACTTC	CAISDRVAETQYF
.	TRBJ1-1	TRBV25-1	.	TGTGCCAGCAGTGAATATAGGTGGGGACAATTGGGGGCTTTCTTT	CASSEYRWGQLGAFF
.	TRBJ1-2	TRBV18	.	TGTGCCAGCTCACCGACCAGCAAAAGAGACAGGATTTTAATCAGGAATTATGGCTACACCTTC	CASSPTSKRDRILIRNYGYTF
.	TRBJ2-6	TRBV10-1	.	TGCGCCTCCAGCCAGGGCCACTCTGGGGCCAACGTCCTGACTTTC	CASSQGHSGANVLTF
.	TRBJ2-7	TRBV6-1	.	TGTGCCAGCAGTGAAGAAGGGGAATTTCGCTACGAGCAGTACTTC	CASSEEGEFRYEQYF
.	TRBJ2-5	TRBV7-5	.	TGTGCCAGAAGCCTAAACTCCGGGACTAGCGGGGAGACCCAGTACTTC	CARSLNSGTSGETQYF
once	TRBJ2-2	TRBV6-2/TRBV6-3	.	TGTGCCAGCAGTTGGGGGGTTTCCGGGGAGCTGTTTTTT	CASSWGVSGELFF
few	TRBJ2-2	TRBV5-1	.	TGCGCCAGCAGCTTTAATACCGGGGAGCTGTTTTTT	CASSFNTGELFF
few	TRBJ1-3	TRBV14	TRBD1	TGTGCCAGCAGCCAAGCGATTGGGACAGCTAGAGGCTTTGGAAACACCATATATTTT	CASSQAIGTARGFGNTIYF
.	TRBJ2-1	TRBV27	TRBD2	TGTGCCAGCAGTTCAGCGGGAGGGTCCTACAATGAGCAGTTCTTC	CASSSAGGSYNEQFF